The following is a T cell receptor (beta chain) sequence with its context. The antigen it recognizes is unknown. No much larger clone is present one base from it, and per-base qualities are unavailable. The data were obtained in a study of vaccination effects on CD4 cells after COVID-19 (dated by TCRdb to between 2022 and 2023). About the study as a whole: Two doses of either the BNT162b2 or the mRNA-1273 mRNA SARS-CoV-2 vaccine were administered to participants. SARS-CoV-2 spike-specific CD4+ TCR repertoires were compared before and after mRNA vaccination in COVID-19 convalescent patients and in infection-naive vaccine recipients. The full study included 10 to 11 COVID-19 convalescent patients and a few SARS-CoV-2-naive healthy vaccine recipients. The Oncomine TCR Beta short-read assay on an Illumina iSeq 100 was used to sequence cultures from other donors in the study.

In the ViraFEST assay, PBMC were stimulated with viral peptide pools, and antigen-specific CD4+ T cell clonotypes were then identified by expansion using TCR sequencing. After about 10 days of culture, CD4+ T cells were isolated with the EasySep CD4+ T cell isolation kit. Negative nucleocapsid antibody results before and after vaccination confirmed that the healthy vaccine recipients had no prior SARS-CoV-2 infection. Each well held 2 million to 2.5 million PBMC cultured in IMDM containing roughly 5% human AB serum, approximately 10 IU/ml IL-2 and gentamicin, along with around 9.4 ug/ml peptides. On days 3 and 7, half of the culture medium was replaced with fresh IL-2-containing medium. Unless noted otherwise, every peptide stimulation condition was grown in triplicate wells. Using Ficoll-Paque Plus gradient centrifugation, PBMC were separated from whole blood and then either used fresh or cryopreserved at -140C. The spike proteins of SARS-CoV-2 and of the common cold coronaviruses HCoV-NL63, HCoV-OC43 and HCoV-229E were spanned by overlapping peptide pools. The QIAamp micro DNA kit was used to extract genomic DNA from the cultured CD4+ T cells.

The study at large found these results: Limitations of the study were the small number of convalescent patients and the absence of early post-infection timepoints. Among healthy vaccine recipients, nearly all vaccine-induced clones were SARS-CoV-2 mono-reactive, and only 1 of 255 was cross-reactive with common cold coronaviruses. Clones induced by infection and clones induced by vaccination both contracted markedly at late timepoints after vaccination, which fits with T cell responses waning over time.

The germline V gene specifies SGHRS as CDR1 and YFSETQ as CDR2. Counted from cysteine to phenylalanine, this CDR3 has 13 amino acids. CDR3 DNA only is kept here, 39 bases in frame from base 1. V is shortened by 3 bases, J by 5 bases, and the region joining them spans 11 bases. Receptor libraries were prepared by the immunoSEQ multiplex PCR assay. TCR beta CDR3 sequencing was performed on DNA from the cultured, isolated CD4+ T cells. As for the original processing: Non-productive TCR sequences were removed and reads were trimmed to the CDR3 region, keeping CDR3s of at least 7 amino acids. Antigen-specific clonotypes were identified with the MANAFEST web app by comparing expansion in peptide wells against reference cultures. To count as positive, a clone had to show expansion at FDR<0.05 compared with the reference and with all other wells, an odds ratio above 5, and a frequency above 0.1% in two replicate wells. Cross-reactive clonotypes were defined as significantly expanded in SARS-CoV-2 spike wells and in at least one common cold coronavirus spike condition. CDR3 similarity was assessed by Levenshtein distance using the stringdist R package, and unrooted trees were constructed with ape in R 3.6.1. TCRdb mirrors the immuneACCESS table, restricted to in-frame sequences. Some clones are absent from its copies; in checked studies, under half trace to an unresolved V gene, and the reason for the others is unknown. V and J calls plus clone size are reproduced from that table; the DNA served to infer D and trimming. This sample lists about 43,000 clones; around 81% were detected once. Together, the top ten hold about 10% of the sample.

The chain joins TRBV5-1 to TRBJ2-5, with TRBD1 tentatively as D gene (6 bases match). The sequence was collected from a human donor who received a COVID-19 vaccine. The material was CD4+ T cells from PBMCs cultured with SARS-CoV-2 spike peptides, obtained before COVID-19 vaccination. Reading the label with the study, this specimen's cell subset or site is: SARS-CoV-2 spike overlapping peptide pool stimulation. The CDR3 reads as follows: CASSSPGVETQYF. The sequence in DNA is TGCGCCAGCAGCTCGCCAGGGGTTGAGACCCAGTACTTC.